This T cell receptor beta chain appears in the sequencing data of a study of molecular identifiers for immune sequencing clone quantification. Study-wide findings and caveats: Reportedly, one cell's Jurkat TCR RNA was detected within 1,200,000 naive CD8 cells.

Naive CD8 T cell sorting was performed on the CD8+CD4-CCR7+CD45RA+ phenotype. The germline gives CDR1 SGHTA, CDR2 FQGNSA. With V trimmed by 5 bases and J by 4 bases, 16 bases remained unmatched. This CDR3 is 19 amino acids long. Notes on this clonotype: Antigen unknown.

TCRdb used MiXCR to reprocess the PCR reads, holding one entry per CDR3 protein. The table shows 40,000 to 45,000 distinct CDR3 sequences, with around 20% occurring only once. The sequence derives from a human donor in good health. Some libraries in this study had Jurkat cell RNA spiked in. Sequencing used naive CD8+ T cells from blood, with Jurkat cell RNA spiked in. Subset indicated: FACS-sorted CD8+CD4-CCR7+CD45RA+ naive T cells. This chain connects TRBV7-2 to TRBJ2-1, with 11 bases matching TRBD2. CDR3 in amino acids: CASSKSGDPGLAAYNEQFF. CDR3 nucleotide sequence: TGTGCCAGCAGCAAATCAGGGGACCCGGGACTAGCGGCGTACAATGAGCAGTTCTTC.